The rows below give T cell receptor beta chains drawn from one sample of a study of blood T cell repertoires in COVID-19. Data came from immunoSEQ multiplex PCR; TCRdb stores just in-frame clones and leaves some out. The sample holds about 430,000 clones; 88% are singletons and the top ten take 1.4%. The sequenced sample consisted of PBMCs or T cells enriched from blood (not recorded which). These receptors all come from a woman younger than 35 who had been exposed to COVID-19. Each CDR3 is given with its conserved first and last residue. The D gene is left open where the match is weak. Expanded clones are given a class, and other clones once, few, many or no size at all.

size: NA; D: TRBD1; J: TRBJ2-7; V: TRBV3-1/TRBV3-2; CDR3: CASSHSGQRPYEQYF; DNA: TGTGCCAGCAGCCACTCGGGACAGAGGCCCTACGAGCAGTACTTC
size: NA; D: NA; J: TRBJ2-1; V: TRBV28; CDR3: CASSPPQGSQFF; DNA: TGTGCCAGCAGCCCCCCGCAGGGCTCGCAGTTCTTC
size: NA; D: TRBD1; J: TRBJ1-4; V: TRBV7-9; CDR3: CASSQGGTGGRGTNEKLFF; DNA: TGTGCCAGCAGCCAAGGAGGCACAGGGGGAAGAGGAACTAATGAAAAACTGTTTTTT
size: NA; D: NA; J: TRBJ2-3; V: TRBV12-3/TRBV12-4; CDR3: CASSSYSTDTQYF; DNA: TGTGCCAGCAGCAGTTATAGCACAGATACGCAGTATTTT
size: once; D: TRBD1; J: TRBJ1-1; V: TRBV28; CDR3: CASRPRGKGTEAFF; DNA: TGTGCCAGCCGTCCCAGGGGGAAGGGGACTGAAGCTTTCTTT
size: NA; D: TRBD1; J: TRBJ1-5; V: TRBV10-1; CDR3: CASSEGRGTGQPQHF; DNA: TGCGCCAGCAGCGAAGGACGAGGGACAGGGCAGCCCCAGCATTTT
size: NA; D: NA; J: TRBJ2-5; V: TRBV27; CDR3: CASSLFGQETQYF; DNA: TGTGCCAGCAGTTTATTCGGGCAAGAGACCCAGTACTTC
size: NA; D: TRBD1; J: TRBJ1-6; V: TRBV6-5; CDR3: CASKGQGSSSPLHF; DNA: TGTGCCAGCAAGGGACAGGGATCTTCTTCACCCCTCCACTTT
size: few; D: TRBD1; J: TRBJ1-2; V: TRBV19; CDR3: CASSTPGQGGYGYTF; DNA: TGTGCCAGTAGTACTCCGGGACAGGGTGGCTATGGCTACACCTTC
size: NA; D: TRBD2; J: TRBJ2-7; V: TRBV9; CDR3: CASSVGVAGSYEQYF; DNA: TGTGCCAGCAGCGTAGGTGTAGCGGGTTCCTACGAGCAGTACTTC
size: NA; D: TRBD2; J: TRBJ2-7; V: TRBV19; CDR3: CASSAAASGFAYEQYF; DNA: TGTGCCAGTAGCGCCGCCGCTAGCGGATTCGCCTACGAGCAGTACTTC
size: once; D: NA; J: TRBJ2-7; V: TRBV5-4; CDR3: CASSLTMDEQYF; DNA: TGTGCCAGCAGCTTAACTATGGACGAGCAGTACTTC
size: NA; D: NA; J: TRBJ1-3; V: TRBV5-1; CDR3: CASSPTLRDSGNTIYF; DNA: TGCGCCAGCAGCCCAACACTTCGGGATTCTGGAAACACCATATATTTT
size: NA; D: NA; J: TRBJ2-7; V: TRBV5-1; CDR3: CASSLGQALEQYF; DNA: TGCGCCAGCAGCTTGGGACAGGCGCTAGAGCAGTACTTC
size: NA; D: NA; J: TRBJ2-7; V: TRBV2; CDR3: CASSGSGYEQYF; DNA: TGTGCCAGCAGCGGATCAGGCTACGAGCAGTACTTC
size: NA; D: TRBD1; J: TRBJ1-1; V: TRBV15; CDR3: CATSRGTGGETEAFF; DNA: TGTGCCACCAGCAGAGGAACAGGGGGAGAGACTGAAGCTTTCTTT
size: NA; D: NA; J: TRBJ1-4; V: TRBV6-5; CDR3: CASSYSKAGWEKLFF; DNA: TGTGCCAGCAGTTACTCGAAGGCAGGGTGGGAAAAACTGTTTTTT
size: NA; D: NA; J: TRBJ1-1; V: TRBV28; CDR3: CASRTRQETTEAFF; DNA: TGTGCCAGCAGGACGCGACAGGAGACCACTGAAGCTTTCTTT
size: NA; D: TRBD2; J: TRBJ2-1; V: TRBV7-6; CDR3: CASSLPLAGGLNEQFF; DNA: TGTGCCAGCAGCTTACCATTAGCGGGAGGTTTGAATGAGCAGTTCTTC
size: NA; D: NA; J: TRBJ1-2; V: TRBV5-3; CDR3: CARSHDSHRRVYGYTF; DNA: TGTGCCAGAAGCCACGACAGTCACCGGAGGGTCTATGGCTACACCTTC
size: NA; D: NA; J: TRBJ1-1; V: TRBV27; CDR3: CASSFKRNTEAFF; DNA: TGTGCCAGCAGTTTTAAGCGTAACACTGAAGCTTTCTTT
size: NA; D: NA; J: TRBJ1-3; V: TRBV5-6; CDR3: CASSMISGNTIYF; DNA: TGTGCCAGCAGCATGATCAGTGGAAACACCATATATTTT
size: NA; D: NA; J: TRBJ2-5; V: TRBV11-2; CDR3: CASGRGNNRETQYF; DNA: TGTGCCAGCGGGCGGGGAAATAATAGAGAGACCCAGTACTTC
size: once; D: NA; J: TRBJ2-7; V: TRBV2; CDR3: CASNDAGVSYEQYF; DNA: TGTGCCAGCAACGACGCAGGGGTCTCCTACGAGCAGTACTTC
size: NA; D: NA; J: TRBJ1-2; V: TRBV18; CDR3: CASSPLGGLSLIGYGYTF; DNA: TGTGCCAGCTCACCATTGGGTGGACTTTCCTTGATTGGCTATGGCTACACCTTC
size: NA; D: TRBD1; J: TRBJ2-2; V: TRBV27; CDR3: CASSSRDRVTGELFF; DNA: TGTGCCAGCAGTTCCCGGGACAGGGTTACCGGGGAGCTGTTTTTT
size: NA; D: TRBD1; J: TRBJ2-1; V: TRBV7-9; CDR3: CASSLEGQGSYNEQFF; DNA: TGTGCCAGCAGCTTAGAGGGACAGGGCTCCTACAATGAGCAGTTCTTC
size: NA; D: NA; J: TRBJ2-2; V: TRBV15; CDR3: CATSRDLTENTGELFF; DNA: TGTGCCACCAGCAGAGATCTGACAGAGAACACCGGGGAGCTGTTTTTT
size: NA; D: NA; J: TRBJ2-5; V: TRBV7-9; CDR3: CASSFEGQKETQYF; DNA: TGTGCCAGCAGCTTCGAGGGCCAGAAAGAGACCCAGTACTTC
size: NA; D: NA; J: TRBJ1-6; V: TRBV6-1; CDR3: CASSERRGDSSPLHF; DNA: TGTGCCAGCAGTGAGCGCAGGGGCGACTCCTCACCCCTCCACTTT
size: NA; D: NA; J: TRBJ1-1; V: TRBV18; CDR3: CASSPGAGRGTEAFF; DNA: TGTGCCAGCTCACCAGGAGCAGGGAGGGGAACTGAAGCTTTCTTT
size: once; D: TRBD2; J: TRBJ2-5; V: TRBV4-1; CDR3: CASSPSGGQREEETQYF; DNA: TGCGCCAGCAGCCCCTCGGGGGGACAGCGGGAGGAAGAGACCCAGTACTTC